This is a list of T cell receptor beta chains from one sample in a study of T cell responses to AZD1222 COVID-19 vaccine. Profiling relied on immunoSEQ multiplex PCR, and the TCRdb table lists in-frame clones only, not all of them. The sample shows about 150,000 clones, 94% of them seen only once. The sequencing used peripheral blood, collected on day 0 of AZD1222 vaccination. The receptor set was obtained from an adult in good health. Each CDR3 is given with its conserved first and last residue. The D gene is left open where the match is weak. A clone size is listed for some rows: how often the clone was seen (once, few, many), or a class if it is expanded.

D	V	J	size	DNA	CDR3
-	TRBV27	TRBJ2-2	-	TGTGCCAGCAGTTTCGGGCCTCCTAGAGGGGAGCTGTTTTTT	CASSFGPPRGELFF
-	TRBV18	TRBJ1-2	-	TGTGCCAGCTCACCGACAGGAGATTATGGCTACACCTTC	CASSPTGDYGYTF
TRBD1	TRBV5-5	TRBJ1-2	-	TGTGCCAGCAGCTTGGACGGAGTGAGGACAGGCGGGGACACCTTC	CASSLDGVRTGGDTF
TRBD1	TRBV5-6	TRBJ1-2	-	TGTGCCAGCAGCTTGATCGGACAGGTGGGCTATGGCTACACCTTC	CASSLIGQVGYGYTF
-	TRBV24-1	TRBJ1-5	few	TGTGCCACCAGTGATTCGCGAGGGTTGTATCAGCCCCAGCATTTT	CATSDSRGLYQPQHF
-	TRBV7-9	TRBJ1-3	-	TGTGCCAGCAGCTTAATCAGCTCTGGAAACACCATATATTTT	CASSLISSGNTIYF
TRBD1	TRBV4-1	TRBJ1-4	-	TGCGCCAGCAGCCAAGACGCCGGACAGGGATATGAAAAACTGTTTTTT	CASSQDAGQGYEKLFF
-	TRBV5-1	TRBJ2-2	-	TGCGCCAGCAGCTTGGCCCAGGGCACCGGGGAGCTGTTTTTT	CASSLAQGTGELFF
-	TRBV24-1	TRBJ2-5	-	TGTGCCACCAGTGATCGCTGGGGGATGCAAGAGACCCAGTACTTC	CATSDRWGMQETQYF
TRBD1	TRBV12-5	TRBJ1-6	-	TGTGCTAGTGGTCCTCTGACAGGGCACCCCCTCCACTTT	CASGPLTGHPLHF
-	TRBV5-6	TRBJ1-2	-	TGTGCCAGCGGGGGGTCTACGGAAAAGTATGGCTACACCTTC	CASGGSTEKYGYTF
-	TRBV14	TRBJ1-2	once	TGTGCCAGCAGCCAGAAAAGGGGATATGGCTACACCTTC	CASSQKRGYGYTF
TRBD1	TRBV14	TRBJ1-5	-	TGTGCCAGCAGCACGAAACGGTATATCATAGAGGACAGGGTTTTCGGTCAGCCCCAGCATTTT	CASSTKRYIIEDRVFGQPQHF
-	TRBV7-8	TRBJ1-2	-	TGTGCCAGCAGCTCCCGACAGGCATATGGCTACACCTTC	CASSSRQAYGYTF
-	TRBV6-5	TRBJ1-5	-	TGTGCCAGCAGCTACGACGGACTCAATCAGCCCCAGCATTTT	CASSYDGLNQPQHF
TRBD2	TRBV27	TRBJ2-5	-	TGTGCCAGCAGTTTGGGACTAGCGGGAACCCAAGAGACCCAGTACTTC	CASSLGLAGTQETQYF
-	TRBV5-4	TRBJ1-2	-	TGTGCCAGCAGCTTGGGACACCGGGTCTATGGCTACACCTTC	CASSLGHRVYGYTF
TRBD1	TRBV28	TRBJ1-6	-	TGTGCCAGCAGTCCGTCCAGGGGGGTCAATTCACCCCTCCACTTT	CASSPSRGVNSPLHF
-	TRBV29-1	TRBJ2-2	once	TGCAGCCTTTCGGGCGAGACCGGGGAGCTGTTTTTT	CSLSGETGELFF
-	TRBV5-1	TRBJ2-5	-	TGCGCCAGCAGAAGAGAGGGGGTGGCGACCGGACAAGAGACCCAGTACTTC	CASRREGVATGQETQYF